The clone carrying this T cell receptor (beta chain) was picked up many times. Its target is not known. This CDR3 region has 16 residues. V dropped 5 bases and J dropped 4 bases, with 19 bases sitting between them. Looked up from germline, CDR1 is MDHEN and CDR2 is SYDVKM. Unique molecular identifiers tagged the TCRbeta library. MiXCR, run by TCRdb on the PCR reads, gives a single entry per CDR3 protein. The profile shows hundreds of thousands of distinct CDR3 sequences, around 7.1% of them singletons. The sample comes from a study of T-cell reconstitution after alpha-beta-depleted transplantation in children. General study results and limits: When one year had passed after transplant, most T-cell counts and diversity came from newly produced T cells. The study reportedly traced alpha-beta T cells about two months after transplant to several hundred expanded graft clones. For some patients, TCRbeta diversity was high at day 60 because of recipient T cells and thymic progenitors that survived.

The source of this sequence is a female patient aged 2-10 years who had a stem cell transplant for Fanconi anemia, so the T cells may come from the graft donor. The sequencing used peripheral blood, collected 360 days after TCRalphabeta/CD19-depleted stem cell transplant. This chain uses TRBV28 with TRBJ2-3; tentatively, D is TRBD1 (7 bases). CDR3 DNA sequence: TGTGCCAGCAGTATACAGACAGGGCGGGAATCAGATACGCAGTATTTT. As protein: CASSIQTGRESDTQYF. Full variable domain (missing parts from reference TRBV28 and TRBJ2-3): DVKVTQSSRYLVKRTGEKVFLECVQDMDHENMFWYRQDPGLGLRLIYFSYDVKMKEKGDIPEGYSVSREKKERFSLILESASTNQTSMYLCASSIQTGRESDTQYFGPGTRLTVL.